This T cell receptor (beta chain) was obtained from a study of blood T cell repertoires in COVID-19. Study-wide context: Donors in the United States, Italy and Spain gave samples during acute or convalescent COVID-19.

Per the original data handling: Reference gene primer amplification yielded estimated nucleated cell counts. Generated by immunoSEQ multiplex PCR, the TCRdb table keeps only in-frame clones and is missing some. V, J and clone size derive from that table, while D and trimming were established from the DNA sequence. This table holds 650,000 to 800,000 clones, more than 80% found once. V was pared by 7 bases and J by 4 bases, with 13 bases of the junction left unmatched. The CDR3 is 15 amino acids. Germline values: CDR1 SQVTM, CDR2 ANQGSEA. This chain uses TRBV29-1 with TRBJ2-5; 9 bases map to TRBD1. This sequence was found in a woman between 18 and 29 years old with acute or convalescent COVID-19. Sequenced sample: peripheral blood. CDR3 protein: CSAPTAGTGRETQYF. The CDR3 DNA follows: TGCAGCGCCCCGACTGCCGGGACAGGGAGAGAGACCCAGTACTTC.